The 14 T cell receptor beta chains presented below share a single source sample, sequenced in a study of blood T cell repertoires in COVID-19. Measured with immunoSEQ multiplex PCR; TCRdb has only the in-frame clones, and not every one. The profile shows around 330,000 clones, around 87% of them singletons. The specimen was peripheral blood. The receptors were sampled from a woman aged 45-59 years with active or convalescent COVID-19.

This chain uses TRBV27 with TRBJ1-5, with 7 bases fitting TRBD1. CDR1 is MNHEY, CDR2 SMNVEV, per germline (reference sequence). This CDR3 comprises 16 residues. Losses at the gene ends were 4 bases for V and 0 bases for J; bases not matched to a gene: 6. CDR3 nucleotides: TGTGCCAGCAGTTCTGGGACAGTTAATAGCAATCAGCCCCAGCATTTT. Protein sequence: CASSSGTVNSNQPQHF.

The V gene is TRBV19, the J gene TRBJ1-2; perhaps TRBD1 as D (6 bases). The CDR3 extends over 13 amino acids. The germline V and J ends were trimmed by 3 bases and 7 bases, with 12 bases remaining between them. Germline V gene sequence: CDR1 LNHDA, CDR2 SQIVND (reference sequence). The CDR3: CASSIWGQFGYTF. In nucleotides, the CDR3 is TGTGCCAGTAGTATCTGGGGGCAGTTTGGCTACACCTTC.

The genes are TRBV12-5 and TRBJ1-2; TRBD1 might be the D (6 bases). Per the germline V gene, CDR1 is LGHNT and CDR2 is FRNRAP. V was trimmed by 0 bases and J by 0 bases, leaving 17 bases between them. CDR3 length equals 18 residues. The CDR3 DNA reads TGTGCTAGTGGTTTGGTACCCCCGGGACAACAATCTAACTATGGCTACACCTTC. Translating gives CASGLVPPGQQSNYGYTF.

Points on this clone: The junction departs from the called germline gene at one end, perhaps through a read error. The same CDR3 also results from other DNA sequences found in this sample. This chain connects TRBV19 to TRBJ2-7, with a tentative D call TRBD1 (6 bases). Germline CDR1 is LNHDA and CDR2 is SQIVND (reference sequence). The CDR3 is 13 residues long. CDR3 bases: TGTGCCAGCAGTACAGGGTTGGCCTACGAGCAGTACTTC. Translated, it gives CASSTGLAYEQYF.

The sample holds one count of this clone. The chain carries TRBV6-2 or TRBV6-3 and TRBJ2-7, with D possibly TRBD1 on 6 matching bases. CDR1 and CDR2 (germline): MNHEY, SVGEGT. This CDR3 is built from 15 residues. Trimming removed 3 bases from V and 1 base from J, with 13 bases in between. CDR3 coding DNA: TGTGCCAGCAGTTATAGGGACGGACAGTCCTACGAGCAGTACTTC. It specifies CASSYRDGQSYEQYF.

The V and J genes are TRBV7-8 and TRBJ1-5; 7 positions match TRBD1. Germline CDR1 and CDR2: SGHVS and FQNEAQ. V was pared by 0 bases and J by 4 bases, with 3 bases of the junction left unmatched. CDR3 length: 15 residues. The CDR3 DNA is TGTGCCAGCAGCTTAGCGCTACAGGGGAATCAGCCCCAGCATTTT. As protein: CASSLALQGNQPQHF. Supplemented by reference TRBV7-8 and TRBJ1-5, the full variable domain reads GAGVSQSPRYKVAKRGQDVALRCDPISGHVSLFWYQQALGQGPEFLTYFQNEAQLDKSGLPSDRFFAERPEGSVSTLKIQRTQQEDSAVYLCASSLALQGNQPQHFGDGTRLSIL.

V is TRBV7-9 and J is TRBJ2-2; 11 nucleotides agree with TRBD2. Losses at the gene ends were 3 bases for V and 5 bases for J; bases not matched to a gene: 5. This CDR3 contains 16 residues. Germline assignment: CDR1 SEHNR and CDR2 FQNEAQ (reference sequence). The DNA for the CDR3 is TGTGCCAGCAGCTTCATAGCGGGAGGGCGAACCGGGGAGCTGTTTTTT. As protein: CASSFIAGGRTGELFF.

The gene calls are TRBV6-1 and TRBJ1-3; no firm D call. Germline CDR1 MNHNS, CDR2 SASEGT. This CDR3 comprises 15 residues. V lost 0 bases to trimming and J lost 0 bases, with 6 bases between them. The CDR3 DNA reads as TGTGCCAGCAGTGAAGCAGCGCCCTCTGGAAACACCATATATTTT. It yields the protein CASSEAAPSGNTIYF.

This clone has just a few counts. The chain uses TRBV6-5 and TRBJ1-2; weak D call: TRBD1 (6 bases). Deletions cut 6 bases from V and 3 bases from J, with 17 bases between. CDR1 is MNHEY, CDR2 SVGAGI, per germline. This CDR3 region has 15 residues. The chain's CDR3 is CASSYRGGPDYGYTF. DNA of the CDR3: TGTGCCAGCAGCTACCGGGGGGGCCCCGACTATGGCTACACCTTC.

The CDR3 loop is CASSVDWRGTISSYNEQFF. The DNA of the CDR3 is TGTGCCAGCAGCGTAGACTGGCGGGGGACCATTAGCTCCTACAATGAGCAGTTCTTC. This chain connects TRBV9 to TRBJ2-1; TRBD2 agrees at 7 bases. Germline V gene sequence: CDR1 SGDLS, CDR2 YYNGEE. There are 19 residues in the CDR3. The J segment lost 0 bases and the V segment lost 0 bases, leaving 12 bases of the junction unmatched.

This clone showed up just a few times. This sample includes further DNA sequences coding for the same CDR3. This chain links TRBV6-2 or TRBV6-3 with TRBJ2-7, with D uncertain. Trimming took off 0 bases at V and 4 bases at J, with 7 bases between the two ends. Germline CDR1 is MNHEY and CDR2 is SVGEGT. CDR3 length: 13 amino acids. The CDR3 here is CASSYSRVYEQYF. The DNA for the CDR3 is TGTGCCAGCAGTTACTCGCGAGTTTACGAGCAGTACTTC.

J is TRBJ1-2 and V is TRBV19; D gene unclear. This CDR3 has 13 residues. V lost 4 bases and J lost 1, with 7 bases in between. Germline CDR1 is LNHDA and CDR2 is SQIVND (reference sequence). The CDR3 loop is CASSRSVNYGYTF. CDR3 in DNA: TGTGCCAGTAGTAGGTCGGTTAACTATGGCTACACCTTC.

This rearrangement joins TRBV30 to TRBJ1-5; maybe TRBD1 (6 bases). There are 16 residues in the CDR3. Germline V gene sequence: CDR1 GTSNPN, CDR2 SVGIG (reference sequence). Trimming pared 1 base from V and 5 bases from J, leaving 18 bases between. The CDR3 nucleotides read TGTGCCTGGAGTGCAGGGCCAGGGGAGACCTATCAGCCCCAGCATTTT. Translation gives CAWSAGPGETYQPQHF.

V gene TRBV27 combines with J gene TRBJ2-7; weak D call: TRBD2 (6 bases). This CDR3 has 11 residues. V lost 8 bases and J lost 6, with 11 bases in between. CDR1 and CDR2 (germline): MNHEY, SMNVEV (reference sequence). The CDR3 reads CASAWRGEQYF. CDR3 coding DNA: TGTGCCAGCGCGTGGCGGGGCGAGCAGTACTTC.